This T cell receptor beta chain was sequenced in a study of persistence of HIV-infected CD4 T cells. Sequencing used immunoSEQ version 4 in survey mode. Genomic DNA was diluted to 7.5 to 10 ng/uL, up to 1 ug per sample. TCRdb's copy holds only in-frame clones and misses some; the assay was immunoSEQ multiplex PCR. The data contain under 20,000 clones, 75% to 85% of them seen just once; the ten biggest clones take up 6% to 7%. The CDR3 contains 16 residues. Trimming stripped 4 bases from V and 0 bases from J, with 12 bases between. Germline CDR1 is SNHLY and CDR2 is FYNNEI. The stimulus was lysate of CMV-infected fibroblasts, 8.5 to 10 ug/mL. Responding CD4+ T cells were sorted by upregulation of both CD40 ligand and CD69. Suppressive ART was started during chronic HIV-1 infection in these adults. Inclusion required CMV-positive serology and CD4+ counts above 400 cells/uL. With regard to this clone: Its target is unknown.

The sequences come from CD4+ T cells sorted from PBMCs after 18-hour stimulation, collected from a patient who received antiretroviral therapy. V and J are TRBV2 and TRBJ1-4; D is perhaps TRBD1 (5 bases). The origin of this receptor is an adult man with HIV who was CMV-seropositive. In nucleotides, the CDR3 is TGTGCCAGCAGTGCTCAGGGAGGGGCAACTAATGAAAAACTGTTTTTT. It is translated as CASSAQGGATNEKLFF.